One and the same sample provided the 28 T cell receptor beta chains below, sequenced in a study of CD8+CD57+ T cells in acquired aplastic anemia. The template for TCR beta VDJ and CDR3 sequence profiling was genomic DNA. TCRdb independently ran MiXCR on the reads; one entry per CDR3 protein. The profile covers under 200,000 distinct CDR3 sequences, with around half appearing a single time and 9.7% taken by the ten largest. Patients chosen for sequencing had CD8+CD57+ cells that had expanded, as shown by flow cytometry. What was sequenced was sorted CD4+, CD8+, or CD8+CD57+ T cells (not recorded which) from PBMCs. The receptor set was obtained from a human donor with aplastic anemia.

This clonotype has a handful of counts. The chain uses TRBV3-1 and TRBJ2-7, with D unclear. V was cut by 4 bases and J by 7 bases, with 14 bases left in between. CDR1 and CDR2 (germline): LGHDT, YNNKEL (reference sequence). This CDR3 contains 13 residues. CDR3 DNA: TGTGCCAGCAGCCCCAACCCCCCCTGGGAGCAGTACTTC. This sequence encodes CASSPNPPWEQYF.

The chain uses TRBV29-1 and TRBJ1-4, with unresolved D. V lost 7 bases and J lost 4, with 10 bases in between. CDR1 is SQVTM, CDR2 ANQGSEA, per germline. CDR3 length equals 12 residues. The CDR3 region is CSAVTGNEKLFF. DNA of the CDR3: TGCAGCGCCGTGACCGGTAATGAAAAACTGTTTTTT.

The chain recombines TRBV24-1 with TRBJ2-3; unclear D gene. Germline CDR1 KGHDR, CDR2 SFDVKD. CDR3 length equals 16 residues. Trimming took off 5 bases at V and 2 bases at J, with 16 bases between the two ends. In DNA form, the CDR3 reads TGTGCCACCAGTGCTAGAGTGAGGCAGAACACAGATACGCAGTATTTT. This gives the protein CATSARVRQNTDTQYF.

With respect to this clonotype: One base away lies a much larger clone, so this may be a sequencing read error. The chain employs TRBV12-3 or TRBV12-4 and TRBJ2-7, with 15 bases aligning to TRBD2. V trimming: 7 bases; J trimming: 9 bases; junction bases outside the gene matches: 10. The CDR3 has 15 amino acids. The CDR3 DNA follows: TGTGCCAGCACCCCGGGACTAGCGGGAGGAGGCGCGCAGTACTTC. Amino acids: CASTPGLAGGGAQYF.

The rearrangement uses TRBV30 and TRBJ2-1; 11 bases line up with TRBD2. J was trimmed by 9 bases and V by 5 bases; bases with no gene match: 6. Germline CDR1 GTSNPN, CDR2 SVGIG (reference sequence). The CDR3 contains 13 residues. CDR3 nucleotides: TGTGCCTGGGTAGCGGGAGGGCTTGGTGAGCAGTTCTTC. Protein sequence: CAWVAGGLGEQFF.

On this clonotype: A read error is possible here, since a much larger clone lies one base away. The V gene is TRBV14, the J gene TRBJ2-2, with D maybe TRBD2 (5 bases). The CDR3 contains 14 residues. Germline CDR1 SGHDN, CDR2 FVKESK. CDR3: CASRRGQNTGEPFF. The CDR3 DNA sequence: TGTGCCAGCAGAAGAGGGCAGAACACCGGGGAGCCGTTTTTT. Using reference TRBV14 and TRBJ2-2 for the parts outside the CDR3, the full variable domain is EAGVTQFPSHSVIEKGQTVTLRCDPISGHDNLYWYRRVMGKEIKFLLHFVKESKQDESGMPNNRFLAERTGGTYSTLKVQPAELEDSGVYFCASRRGQNTGEPFFGEGSRLTVL.

This clonotype was observed many times. The V call is TRBV4-1, the J call TRBJ2-5; D perhaps matches TRBD1 (6 bases). Germline CDR1 and CDR2: MGHRA and YSYEKL. The CDR3 is made up of 13 amino acids. V was clipped by 4 bases and J by 5 bases, with 11 bases between them. For the CDR3, the DNA is TGCGCCAGCAGCCCCCAGGGGACGGAGACCCAGTACTTC. This gives the protein CASSPQGTETQYF.

The V and J genes are TRBV29-1 and TRBJ2-7, with D maybe TRBD2 (5 bases). Germline V CDR1 and CDR2: SQVTM, ANQGSEA. The CDR3 has 14 amino acids. Trimming took off 2 bases at V and 4 bases at J, with 15 bases between the two ends. For the CDR3, the DNA is TGCAGCGTTGAACTCGTCCGGACTGGTTACGAGCAGTACTTC. This translates into CSVELVRTGYEQYF.

This clonotype was recorded at least ten times. J is TRBJ2-3 and V is TRBV7-9; D remains ambiguous. Trimming took 5 bases from V and 3 from J, leaving 6 bases between them. The CDR3 has 12 amino acids. Per germline, CDR1 SEHNR and CDR2 FQNEAQ (reference sequence). CDR3 nucleotide sequence: TGTGCCAGCAGCCCCATTACAGATACGCAGTATTTT. This sequence encodes CASSPITDTQYF.

This clonotype was counted only a few times. A read error may explain this, as a much larger clone is one base away. The rearrangement joins TRBV10-3 to TRBJ1-2, with D possibly matching TRBD1 (5 bases). The V gene lost 8 bases and the J gene lost 10 bases, with 20 bases spanning the gap. The germline V gene has CDR1 ENHRY and CDR2 SYGVKD. The CDR3 totals 13 residues. CDR3 sequence: CAIDTGGGETYTF. Here the CDR3 DNA reads TGTGCCATCGACACCGGGGGGGGGGAGACCTACACCTTC.

This clonotype has only a few counts. A much more abundant neighbour one base away suggests this may be a read error. The chain uses TRBV25-1 and TRBJ1-1; D gene uncertain. The CDR3 sequence is 13 residues long. The germline CDR1 and CDR2 sequences are MGHDK and SYGVNS. This chain's CDR3 is CAGSWKMDTEAFF. CDR3 in DNA: TGTGCCGGCAGTTGGAAGATGGACACTGAAGCTTTCTTT.

This clonotype was detected a few times. The rearrangement links TRBV5-1 to TRBJ1-3; 10 nucleotides match TRBD1. This CDR3 is built from 18 residues. Per germline, CDR1 SGHRS and CDR2 YFSETQ. V lost 5 bases, J lost 0 bases, and 11 bases stayed unmatched. CDR3 loop: CASRPDRGLRASGNTIYF. The CDR3 bases are TGCGCCAGCAGACCCGACAGGGGGCTTCGGGCCTCTGGAAACACCATATATTTT.

The chain combines TRBV11-2 with TRBJ2-3; weak D call: TRBD2 (6 bases). Germline-derived CDR1 and CDR2 are SGHAT and FQNNGV. V lost 1 base, J lost 2 bases, and 13 bases lay in between. This CDR3 is built from 16 residues. CDR3: CASSLGTTDLTDTQYF. CDR3 in DNA: TGTGCCAGCAGCTTAGGGACTACCGATCTCACAGATACGCAGTATTTT.

This chain connects TRBV9 to TRBJ2-3, with TRBD2 matching over 9 bases. Germline loops: CDR1 SGDLS, CDR2 YYNGEE. CDR3 length: 17 residues. Unmatched junction bases numbered 10, after V lost 0 bases and J lost 5 bases. The CDR3 DNA reads as TGTGCCAGCAGCGTAGGTCAATTCCCTAGCGGGGAAGATACGCAGTATTTT. The encoded protein is CASSVGQFPSGEDTQYF.

Of note for this clonotype: Being one base from a much bigger clone, this may be a read error. This chain uses TRBV4-2 with TRBJ1-1; D call uncertain. Trimming took off 4 bases at V and 5 bases at J, with 14 bases between the two ends. Germline CDR1 and CDR2: LGHNA and YNFKEQ. This CDR3 has 14 residues. CDR3 in DNA: TGTGCCAGCAGCCGAAGATCGTTGGGAACTGAAGCTTTCTTT. Its protein product is CASSRRSLGTEAFF.

This chain links TRBV10-3 with TRBJ1-2; 8 nucleotides align to TRBD1. Germline V CDR1 and CDR2: ENHRY, SYGVKD. The CDR3 sequence is 14 residues long. V was clipped by 2 bases and J by 8 bases; unmatched bases: 7. The CDR3 DNA sequence: TGTGCCATCAGTGAGACCCGACAGGGGTACGGCTACACCTTC. This translates into CAISETRQGYGYTF.

This clonotype was counted ten times or more. The chain links TRBV29-1 to TRBJ2-7, with 9 bases fitting TRBD2. This CDR3 has 13 residues. Germline assignment: CDR1 SQVTM and CDR2 ANQGSEA. V lost 3 bases, J lost 4 bases, and 4 bases stayed unmatched. The CDR3 here is CSVEREGGYEQYF. Written as DNA, the CDR3 is TGCAGCGTTGAGCGGGAGGGTGGGTACGAGCAGTACTTC.

This clonotype came up a few times. The rearrangement uses TRBV15 and TRBJ1-6; 8 bases line up with TRBD1. This CDR3 has 15 residues. Losses at the gene ends were 1 base for V and 10 bases for J; bases not matched to a gene: 6. Germline-derived CDR1 and CDR2 are LNHNV and YYDKDF (reference sequence). CDR3 sequence (DNA): TGTGCCACCAGCAGAGCGCGGACAGGGTCCTCACCCCTCCACTTT. Protein product: CATSRARTGSSPLHF.

This clonotype has more than one count but fewer than ten. As DNA, the CDR3 is TGTGCCAGCAGTTTAAGATTTCTGGGTCCCACCTTGAGTGGCTACACCTTC. Protein product: CASSLRFLGPTLSGYTF. V gene TRBV27 combines with J gene TRBJ1-2; D is unresolved. This CDR3 is 17 amino acids long. Trimming cost V 2 bases and J 7 bases, with 23 bases left between them. The V gene's germline CDR1 is MNHEY and CDR2 SMNVEV (reference sequence).

The V and J genes are TRBV24-1 and TRBJ1-2; TRBD1 might be the D (5 bases). CDR1 is KGHDR, CDR2 SFDVKD, per germline. V lost 4 bases and J 8 bases, leaving 16 bases between the germline ends. The CDR3 length is 14 residues. The CDR3 sequence: CATSEGSWGGGYTF. DNA for the CDR3: TGTGCCACCAGTGAAGGGTCGTGGGGCGGAGGCTACACCTTC.

This clonotype was seen ten or more times. The chain combines TRBV20-1 with TRBJ1-5; 7 bases fit TRBD1. The CDR3 extends over 13 amino acids. Germline V gene sequence: CDR1 DFQATT, CDR2 SNEGSKA (reference sequence). With 3 bases clipped from V and 4 bases from J, the junction kept 3 bases outside the gene matches. CDR3 bases: TGCAGTGCTAGCGGACAGGTGAATCAGCCCCAGCATTTT. Its protein is CSASGQVNQPQHF.

On this clonotype itself: This may be a read error: a much more frequent sequence differs by one nucleotide. Since the CDR3 does not end with the conserved phenylalanine or tryptophan, this likely comes from a read error. The genes are TRBV13 and TRBJ1-5; TRBD1 is a possible D gene (5 bases). This CDR3 spans 16 amino acids. Trimming cost V 3 bases and J 2 bases, with 14 bases left between them. Germline loops: CDR1 PRHDT, CDR2 FYEKMQ (reference sequence). CDR3 sequence (DNA): TGTGCCAGCAGCTTGAGGGCGACAGCGGGCAATCAGCCCCAGCATTCT. It specifies CASSLRATAGNQPQHS.

This clonotype was detected ten times or more. The chain carries TRBV5-8 and TRBJ2-7; 8 bases fit TRBD2. This CDR3 is 14 amino acids long. Germline CDR1 reads SGHTS; CDR2 reads YDEGEE. V was clipped by 1 base and J by 5 bases; unmatched bases: 5. DNA for the CDR3: TGTGCCAGCAGCTTGATGCGGGAGGTACACGAGCAGTACTTC. This sequence encodes CASSLMREVHEQYF.

The V gene is TRBV5-1, the J gene TRBJ2-1; D is unclear. This CDR3 contains 13 residues. The germline CDR1 and CDR2 sequences are SGHRS and YFSETQ. V was pared by 0 bases and J by 2 bases, with 3 bases between. CDR3 nucleotides: TGCGCCAGCAGCTTGGATACCTACAATGAGCAGTTCTTC. The encoded protein is CASSLDTYNEQFF.

With regard to this clonotype: A much larger clone differs from this one at a single base, so this may be a read error. The CDR3 reads CASSYVRCKTEAFF. Written as DNA, the CDR3 is TGTGCCAGCAGTTACGTCAGGTGCAAAACTGAAGCTTTCTTT. V usage is TRBV6-5 and J usage is TRBJ1-1; D ambiguous. Trimming stripped 2 bases from V and 5 bases from J, with 12 bases between. The germline V gene encodes CDR1 MNHEY and CDR2 SVGAGI. The length of the CDR3 is 14 residues.

This clonotype was found many times. This rearrangement joins TRBV9 to TRBJ1-4, with 7 bases fitting TRBD1. CDR1 is SGDLS, CDR2 YYNGEE, per germline. CDR3 length: 16 amino acids. V lost 0 bases to trimming and J lost 5 bases; unmatched junction nucleotides: 7. CDR3 loop: CASSVGLGTANEKLFF. The CDR3 DNA sequence: TGTGCCAGCAGCGTAGGATTGGGGACAGCGAATGAAAAACTGTTTTTT. Complete variable domain (other parts from reference TRBV9 and TRBJ1-4): DSGVTQTPKHLITATGQRVTLRCSPRSGDLSVYWYQQSLDQGLQFLIQYYNGEERAKGNILERFSAQQFPDLHSELNLSSLELGDSALYFCASSVGLGTANEKLFFGSGTQLSVL.

This clonotype was detected only once. The genes are TRBV20-1 and TRBJ2-7; 7 bases agree with TRBD1. Germline V gene lookup returns CDR1 DFQATT and CDR2 SNEGSKA (reference sequence). The J segment lost 2 bases and the V segment lost 5 bases, leaving 6 bases of the junction unmatched. The CDR3 runs to 13 residues. CDR3 sequence: CSAHTGTAYEQYF. Written as DNA, the CDR3 is TGCAGTGCTCATACCGGGACAGCCTACGAGCAGTACTTC.

There are many counts of this clonotype. The J gene is TRBJ1-6, the V gene TRBV20-1; D ambiguous. CDR1 and CDR2 from the germline V gene are DFQATT and SNEGSKA (reference sequence). CDR3 length: 15 residues. V was shortened by 0 bases and J by 5 bases, with 11 bases between the two germline ends. In DNA, the CDR3 is TGCAGTGCTAGAGATTTAGCAGGAAATAATTCACCCCTCCACTTT. It specifies CSARDLAGNNSPLHF.